This record looks at one T cell receptor beta chain sequence and its context. The data were taken from a study of T cell responses to AZD1222 COVID-19 vaccine. The CDR3 length is 17 residues. The germline gives CDR1 MNHEY, CDR2 SVGEGT. Trimming shortened V by 0 bases and J by 3 bases, and 15 bases separated the two germline ends. Using immunoSEQ multiplex PCR, the repertoire was profiled, and TCRdb retains in-frame clones only, with some absent. The data contain around 130,000 clones, more than 75% of them singletons. The TCR comes from an adult who received the AZD1222 COVID-19 vaccine. The starting material was peripheral blood, obtained 28 days after the second AZD1222 dose. The rearrangement joins TRBV6-2 or TRBV6-3 to TRBJ2-1; D is perhaps TRBD1 (5 bases). CDR3 in DNA: TGTGCCAGCAGTTACTCTGGTACGACGGACATCTACAATGAGCAGTTCTTC. Protein sequence: CASSYSGTTDIYNEQFF.